A single sample is the source of the 23 T cell receptor beta chains below, sequenced in a study of T cell changes during pregnancy in multiple sclerosis (dated by TCRdb to between 2019 and 2020). Libraries were prepared through the immunoSEQ multiplex PCR assay. In its TCRdb copy, this immuneACCESS table keeps in-frame sequences only and misses some clones. Where compared with another copy, unresolved V genes explain less than half of these, and the others have no known cause. Within this sample are about 40,000 clones, with 92% of them counted one time only. The ten largest make up approximately 13% of the sample. This sample comprised CD8+ T cells from peripheral blood mononuclear cells, obtained in the first trimester of pregnancy. These receptors were collected from a female donor with multiple sclerosis, enrolled in a pregnancy study.

The chain is built from TRBV5-6 and TRBJ1-2; D possibly corresponds to TRBD1 (5 bases). CDR1 and CDR2 from the germline V gene are SGHDT and YYEEEE. This CDR3 has 14 amino acids. V lost 4 bases and J lost 6, with 16 bases in between. The CDR3 reads CASSPSPGQHGYTF. The DNA for the CDR3 is TGTGCCAGCAGCCCCAGCCCAGGGCAGCATGGCTACACCTTC.

This chain uses TRBV6-1 with TRBJ2-1; D perhaps matches TRBD2 (6 bases). Germline CDR1 reads MNHNS; CDR2 reads SASEGT. The CDR3 totals 14 residues. V lost 4 bases to trimming and J lost 3 bases, with 10 bases between them. CDR3 nucleotide sequence: TGTGCCAGCAGTGCCAGGGAGGACTACAATGAGCAGTTCTTC. As protein: CASSAREDYNEQFF.

The CDR3: CASMGQGAAVYGYTF. CDR3 DNA sequence: TGTGCCAGTATGGGACAGGGGGCCGCAGTCTATGGCTACACCTTC. V is TRBV25-1 and J is TRBJ1-2, with 12 bases lining up with TRBD1. This CDR3 is 15 amino acids long. The germline CDR1 and CDR2 sequences are MGHDK and SYGVNS. V dropped 9 bases and J dropped 4; count of bases not matched to a gene: 9.

V gene TRBV28 combines with J gene TRBJ2-7; 7 positions agree with TRBD1. Trimming cost V 7 bases and J 3 bases; bases outside gene matches: 9. Germline values: CDR1 MDHEN, CDR2 SYDVKM. The CDR3 loop spans 14 amino acids. CDR3 nucleotide sequence: TGTGCCAGCACCCCCCAGGGGGAACACTACGAGCAGTACTTC. Residues: CASTPQGEHYEQYF. Looking up the rest from reference TRBV28 and TRBJ2-7 gives the full variable domain: DVKVTQSSRYLVKRTGEKVFLECVQDMDHENMFWYRQDPGLGLRLIYFSYDVKMKEKGDIPEGYSVSREKKERFSLILESASTNQTSMYLCASTPQGEHYEQYFGPGTRLTVT.

The chain combines TRBV6-1 with TRBJ2-3, with D possibly TRBD1 on 6 matching bases. Germline V gene lookup returns CDR1 MNHNS and CDR2 SASEGT. With 1 base removed from V and 3 bases from J, the gap between germline ends came to 14 bases. The CDR3 extends over 16 amino acids. The CDR3 DNA sequence: TGTGCCAGCAGTGAAGATCACAGGGAGTTTACAGATACGCAGTATTTT. It yields the protein CASSEDHREFTDTQYF.

This clone has just one count. This rearrangement joins TRBV6-5 to TRBJ2-7, with a weak D call TRBD2 (6 bases). V dropped 2 bases and J dropped 0 bases, with 11 bases sitting between them. The CDR3 spans 15 residues. From germline, CDR1 is MNHEY and CDR2 SVGAGI. CDR3 in amino acids: CASSYGGDLSYEQYF. As DNA, the CDR3 is TGTGCCAGCAGTTACGGCGGGGACCTCTCCTACGAGCAGTACTTC.

V usage is TRBV6-1 and J usage is TRBJ2-7, with 7 nucleotides matching TRBD2. Trimming took 6 bases from V and 6 from J; bases not matched to a gene: 5. The CDR3 has 12 residues. Germline V CDR1 and CDR2: MNHNS, SASEGT. CDR3 coding DNA: TGTGCCAGCAGCTCGGGGGGTCGCGAGCAGTACTTC. Protein: CASSSGGREQYF.

The chain links TRBV7-8 to TRBJ2-1, with 8 bases that match TRBD2. The CDR3 extends over 14 amino acids. Germline CDR1 and CDR2: SGHVS and FQNEAQ. Trimming cost V 8 bases and J 6 bases; bases outside gene matches: 9. CDR3 DNA: TGTGCCAGCCGGGGGGGAGGGTGGATCAATGAGCAGTTCTTC. The encoded protein is CASRGGGWINEQFF.

This clone was picked up one time. The chain has TRBV6-6 and TRBJ1-2; 7 bases fit TRBD1. With V trimmed by 7 bases and J by 0 bases, 8 bases remained unmatched. This CDR3 region has 15 residues. CDR1 is MNHNY, CDR2 SVGAGI, per germline (reference sequence). The CDR3, as DNA: TGTGCCAGCACCCCACAGGGGACCGCTAACTATGGCTACACCTTC. As protein: CASTPQGTANYGYTF.

The chain carries TRBV5-5 and TRBJ2-3; D might be TRBD2 (5 bases). Germline V CDR1 and CDR2: SGHKS, YYEKEE (reference sequence). This CDR3 has 15 residues. Trimming stripped 1 base from V and 3 bases from J, with 12 bases between. The CDR3 protein is CASSLRLPGTDTQYF. CDR3 sequence (DNA): TGTGCCAGCAGCTTGAGACTCCCGGGGACAGATACGCAGTATTTT.

This clone was seen a few times. This chain links TRBV5-6 with TRBJ1-1, with 7 bases matching TRBD1. This CDR3 region has 13 residues. Per germline, CDR1 SGHDT and CDR2 YYEEEE. Losses at the gene ends were 0 bases for V and 5 bases for J; bases not matched to a gene: 1. The CDR3 nucleotides read TGTGCCAGCAGCTTGGGGACAGGAACTGAAGCTTTCTTT. Encoded protein: CASSLGTGTEAFF.

The rearrangement joins TRBV5-5 to TRBJ2-5; TRBD1 agrees at 8 bases. The end of the DNA fits TRBJ2-7 better, so the J call may be wrong. The CDR3 runs to 15 residues. Germline CDR1 SGHKS, CDR2 YYEKEE (reference sequence). CDR3 sequence reads: CASGERTGQSYEQYF. CDR3 DNA sequence: TGTGCCAGCGGAGAACGGACAGGGCAGTCATACGAGCAGTACTTC.

The V and J genes are TRBV19 and TRBJ1-2; 7 bases align to TRBD1. This CDR3 is 13 amino acids long. J gave up 3 bases and V 8 bases, and 6 bases lay outside the gene matches. The V gene's germline CDR1 is LNHDA and CDR2 SQIVND (reference sequence). CDR3 in amino acids: CASGSGTDYGYTF. CDR3 bases: TGTGCCAGTGGCTCCGGGACAGACTATGGCTACACCTTC. Filled out from reference TRBV19 and TRBJ1-2, the complete variable domain reads DGGITQSPKYLFRKEGQNVTLSCEQNLNHDAMYWYRQDPGQGLRLIYYSQIVNDFQKGDIAEGYSVSREKKESFPLTVTSAQKNPTAFYLCASGSGTDYGYTFGSGTRLTVV.

The gene calls are TRBV7-8 and TRBJ2-3; D is perhaps TRBD2 (6 bases). There are 18 residues in the CDR3. Germline CDR1 is SGHVS and CDR2 is FQNEAQ. The germline V and J ends were trimmed by 1 base and 0 bases, with 17 bases remaining between them. In DNA form, the CDR3 reads TGTGCCAGCAGCTTAGGGCGAAGGGAGGCGATTAGCACAGATACGCAGTATTTT. This translates into CASSLGRREAISTDTQYF.

The chain recombines TRBV19 with TRBJ1-2; TRBD1 is a possible D gene (5 bases). CDR1 is LNHDA and CDR2 is SQIVND in the germline V gene (reference sequence). The length of the CDR3 is 13 residues. V was trimmed by 5 bases and J by 8 bases, leaving 15 bases between them. Here the CDR3 reads CASSPGGTEGYTF. The CDR3 coding sequence is TGTGCCAGTAGTCCTGGGGGGACGGAAGGCTACACCTTC.

This clone has just a few counts. This chain links TRBV29-1 with TRBJ1-1, with 7 bases lining up with TRBD1. Germline-derived CDR1 and CDR2 are SQVTM and ANQGSEA. This CDR3 spans 12 amino acids. The V segment lost 5 bases and the J segment 8 bases; nucleotides outside the gene matches: 8. The CDR3 nucleotides are TGCAGCGTTACTAGGTCAGGGGGAGAAGCTTTCTTT. Amino acid sequence: CSVTRSGGEAFF.

This chain joins TRBV5-6 and TRBJ1-2; 7 positions match TRBD1. CDR3 length: 15 residues. The junction had 6 bases not matched to a gene; V was cut back by 4 bases and J by 0 bases. Per the germline V gene, CDR1 is SGHDT and CDR2 is YYEEEE. This CDR3 reads CASSVGTVTNYGYTF. CDR3 in DNA: TGTGCCAGCAGCGTCGGGACAGTTACTAACTATGGCTACACCTTC.

The CDR3 sequence: CASTRGGTDTQYF. The CDR3, as DNA: TGTGCCAGTACCAGGGGAGGCACAGATACGCAGTATTTT. The V gene is TRBV19, the J gene TRBJ2-3; weak D call: TRBD1 (6 bases). The CDR3 runs to 13 residues. V was clipped by 7 bases and J by 1 base, with 9 bases between them. From germline, CDR1 is LNHDA and CDR2 SQIVND (reference sequence).

This clone was seen just once. V is TRBV7-9 and J is TRBJ2-1, with 11 bases lining up with TRBD2. The CDR3 runs to 15 residues. Unmatched junction bases numbered 8, after V lost 5 bases and J lost 8 bases. Germline-derived CDR1 and CDR2 are SEHNR and FQNEAQ (reference sequence). The chain's CDR3 is CASSPGLAEVDEQFF. CDR3 coding DNA: TGTGCCAGCAGCCCGGGACTAGCGGAGGTCGATGAGCAGTTCTTC.

This chain connects TRBV7-8 to TRBJ2-7; 8 nucleotides align to TRBD2. Germline loops: CDR1 SGHVS, CDR2 FQNEAQ. This CDR3 has 16 residues. V dropped 1 base and J dropped 1; count of bases not matched to a gene: 6. The CDR3 is CASSLDPTSGSYEQYF. Written as DNA, the CDR3 is TGTGCCAGCAGCTTAGATCCCACTAGCGGTTCCTACGAGCAGTACTTC.

This chain connects TRBV7-9 to TRBJ1-1; no reliable D call. Trimming took off 11 bases at V and 3 bases at J, with 13 bases between the two ends. This CDR3 has 12 residues. Germline V gene lookup returns CDR1 SEHNR and CDR2 FQNEAQ (reference sequence). The CDR3 DNA reads as TGTGCCGAGGACCCCGGGGACACTGAAGCTTTCTTT. This encodes CAEDPGDTEAFF.

This sequence joins TRBV4-2 and TRBJ2-1; a weak D match, TRBD2 (5 bases). Germline V CDR1 and CDR2: LGHNA, YNFKEQ. The length of the CDR3 is 18 residues. V was cut by 0 bases and J by 1 base, with 16 bases left in between. The CDR3 DNA follows: TGTGCCAGCAGCCAAGAGACTCGGGCTAGCATGTCCTACAATGAGCAGTTCTTC. This gives the protein CASSQETRASMSYNEQFF.

The rearrangement links TRBV5-6 to TRBJ2-1; 8 nucleotides agree with TRBD1. With 4 bases clipped from V and 1 base from J, the junction kept 4 bases outside the gene matches. The CDR3 has 15 residues. Germline V gene data show CDR1 as SGHDT and CDR2 as YYEEEE. The CDR3 loop is CASSPGGSSYNEQFF. The CDR3 DNA follows: TGTGCCAGCAGCCCAGGGGGCAGTTCCTACAATGAGCAGTTCTTC.